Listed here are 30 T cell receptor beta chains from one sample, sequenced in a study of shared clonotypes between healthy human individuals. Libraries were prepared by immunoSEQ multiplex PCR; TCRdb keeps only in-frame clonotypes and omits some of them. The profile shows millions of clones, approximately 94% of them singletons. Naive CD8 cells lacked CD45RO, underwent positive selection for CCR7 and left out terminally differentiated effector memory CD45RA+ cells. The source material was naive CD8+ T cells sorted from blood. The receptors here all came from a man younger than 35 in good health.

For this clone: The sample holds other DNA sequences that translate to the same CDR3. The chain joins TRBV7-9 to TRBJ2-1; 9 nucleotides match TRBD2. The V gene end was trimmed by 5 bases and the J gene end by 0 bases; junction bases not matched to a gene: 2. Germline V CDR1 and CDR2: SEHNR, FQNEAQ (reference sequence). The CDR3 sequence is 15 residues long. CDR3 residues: CASSETSGSYNEQFF. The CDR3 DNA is TGTGCCAGCAGCGAGACTAGCGGCTCCTACAATGAGCAGTTCTTC.

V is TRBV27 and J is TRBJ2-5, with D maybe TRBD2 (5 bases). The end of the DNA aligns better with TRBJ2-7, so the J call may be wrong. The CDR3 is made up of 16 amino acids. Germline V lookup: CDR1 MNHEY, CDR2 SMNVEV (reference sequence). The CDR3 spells CASSDLPRDLPYEQYF. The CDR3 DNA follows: TGTGCCAGCAGTGACTTGCCCCGGGATTTGCCCTACGAGCAGTACTTC.

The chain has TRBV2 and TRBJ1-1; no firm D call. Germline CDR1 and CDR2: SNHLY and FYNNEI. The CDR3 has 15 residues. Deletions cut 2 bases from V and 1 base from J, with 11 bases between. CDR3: CASSEIEAGNTEAFF. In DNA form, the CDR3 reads TGTGCCAGCAGTGAAATAGAGGCAGGGAACACTGAAGCTTTCTTT.

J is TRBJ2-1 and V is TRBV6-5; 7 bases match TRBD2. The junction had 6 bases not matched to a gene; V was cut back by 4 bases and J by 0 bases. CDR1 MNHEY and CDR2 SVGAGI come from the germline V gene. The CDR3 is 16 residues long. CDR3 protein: CASSFLAEYSYNEQFF. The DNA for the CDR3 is TGTGCCAGCAGTTTTCTAGCGGAGTACTCCTACAATGAGCAGTTCTTC.

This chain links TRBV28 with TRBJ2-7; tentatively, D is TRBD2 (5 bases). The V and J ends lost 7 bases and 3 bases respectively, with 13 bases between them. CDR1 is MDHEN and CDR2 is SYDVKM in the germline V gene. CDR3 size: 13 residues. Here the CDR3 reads CASNERIGYEQYF. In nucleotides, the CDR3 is TGTGCCAGCAACGAGCGGATAGGCTACGAGCAGTACTTC.

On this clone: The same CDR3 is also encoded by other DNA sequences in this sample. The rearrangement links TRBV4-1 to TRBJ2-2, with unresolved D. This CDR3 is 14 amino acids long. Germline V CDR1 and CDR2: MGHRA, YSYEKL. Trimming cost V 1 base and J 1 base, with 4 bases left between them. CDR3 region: CASSQAQNTGELFF. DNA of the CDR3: TGCGCCAGCAGCCAAGCACAGAACACCGGGGAGCTGTTTTTT.

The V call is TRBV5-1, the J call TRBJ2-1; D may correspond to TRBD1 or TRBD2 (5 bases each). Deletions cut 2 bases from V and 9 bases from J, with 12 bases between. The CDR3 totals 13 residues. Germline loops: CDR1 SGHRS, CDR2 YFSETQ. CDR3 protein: CASSFFGTGEQFF. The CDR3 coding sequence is TGCGCCAGCAGCTTCTTTGGGACGGGTGAGCAGTTCTTC.

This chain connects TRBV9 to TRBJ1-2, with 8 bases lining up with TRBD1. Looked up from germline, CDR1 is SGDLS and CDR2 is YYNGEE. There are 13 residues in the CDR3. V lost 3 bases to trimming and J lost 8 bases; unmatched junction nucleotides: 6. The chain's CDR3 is CASSAGQGKGYTF. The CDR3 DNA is TGTGCCAGCAGCGCAGGACAGGGTAAGGGCTACACCTTC.

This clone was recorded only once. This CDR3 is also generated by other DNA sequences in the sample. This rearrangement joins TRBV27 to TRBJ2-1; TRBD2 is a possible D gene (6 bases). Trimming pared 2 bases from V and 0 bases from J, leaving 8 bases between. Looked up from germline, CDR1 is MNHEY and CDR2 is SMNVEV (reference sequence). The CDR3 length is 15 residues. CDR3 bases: TGTGCCAGCAGTTTAGGAGGGATCTCCTACAATGAGCAGTTCTTC. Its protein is CASSLGGISYNEQFF.

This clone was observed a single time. Written as DNA, the CDR3 is TGTGCCAGCAGCTCCGGGGAGGGCCATGGCTACACCTTC. Its translation: CASSSGEGHGYTF. This rearrangement joins TRBV5-6 to TRBJ1-2; D is unresolved. V was clipped by 3 bases and J by 6 bases, with 12 bases between them. This CDR3 is 13 amino acids long. From germline, CDR1 is SGHDT and CDR2 YYEEEE. Full variable domain (remainder filled in from reference TRBV5-6 and TRBJ1-2): DAGVTQSPTHLIKTRGQQVTLRCSPKSGHDTVSWYQQALGQGPQFIFQYYEEEERQRGNFPDRFSGHQFPNYSSELNVNALLLGDSALYLCASSSGEGHGYTFGSGTRLTVV.

In DNA, the CDR3 is TGCGCCAGCAGCTTAACCACCGCAACTAATGAAAAACTGTTTTTT. Translated: CASSLTTATNEKLFF. The chain carries TRBV5-1 and TRBJ1-4, with D unclear. The V end was cut by 2 bases, the J end by 0 bases, with 8 bases between. Germline V CDR1 and CDR2: SGHRS, YFSETQ. The length of the CDR3 is 15 residues.

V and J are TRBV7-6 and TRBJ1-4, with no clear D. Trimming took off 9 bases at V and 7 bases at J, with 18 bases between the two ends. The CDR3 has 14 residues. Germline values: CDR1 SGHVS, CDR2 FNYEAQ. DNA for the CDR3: TGTGCCAGTTCCCCCCCACAGATTAGTGAAAAACTGTTTTTT. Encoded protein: CASSPPQISEKLFF.

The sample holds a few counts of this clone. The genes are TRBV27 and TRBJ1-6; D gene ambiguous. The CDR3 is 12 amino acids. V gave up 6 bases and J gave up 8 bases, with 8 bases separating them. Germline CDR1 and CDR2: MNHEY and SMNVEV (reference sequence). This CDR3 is CASRSRDSPLHF. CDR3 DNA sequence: TGTGCCAGCAGGAGCCGAGATTCACCCCTCCACTTT.

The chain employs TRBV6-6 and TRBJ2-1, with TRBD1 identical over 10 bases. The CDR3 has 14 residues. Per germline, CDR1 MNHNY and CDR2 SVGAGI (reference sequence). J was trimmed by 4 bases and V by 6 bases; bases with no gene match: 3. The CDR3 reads CASSRDRGYNEQFF. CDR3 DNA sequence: TGTGCCAGCAGCCGGGACAGGGGATACAATGAGCAGTTCTTC.

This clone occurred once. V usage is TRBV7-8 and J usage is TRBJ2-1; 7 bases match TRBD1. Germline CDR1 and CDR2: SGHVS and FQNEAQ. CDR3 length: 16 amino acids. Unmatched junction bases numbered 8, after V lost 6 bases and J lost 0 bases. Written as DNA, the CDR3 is TGTGCCAGCAGTCCTTACCACAGGGGCTCCTACAATGAGCAGTTCTTC. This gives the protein CASSPYHRGSYNEQFF.

CDR3 coding DNA: TGTGCCAGCAGTTACCGACCTAGGGGGCATACTGAAGCTTTCTTT. Protein: CASSYRPRGHTEAFF. The chain combines TRBV6-5 with TRBJ1-1, with 7 bases lining up with TRBD1. The CDR3 length is 15 residues. Losses at the gene ends were 2 bases for V and 5 bases for J; bases not matched to a gene: 8. In germline, CDR1 is MNHEY, CDR2 SVGAGI.

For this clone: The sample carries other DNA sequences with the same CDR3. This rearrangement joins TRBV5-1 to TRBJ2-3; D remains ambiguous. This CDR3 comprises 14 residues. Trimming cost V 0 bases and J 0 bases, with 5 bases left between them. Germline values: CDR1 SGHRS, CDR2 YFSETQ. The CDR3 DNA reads TGCGCCAGCAGCTTGGTGGACAGCACAGATACGCAGTATTTT. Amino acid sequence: CASSLVDSTDTQYF.

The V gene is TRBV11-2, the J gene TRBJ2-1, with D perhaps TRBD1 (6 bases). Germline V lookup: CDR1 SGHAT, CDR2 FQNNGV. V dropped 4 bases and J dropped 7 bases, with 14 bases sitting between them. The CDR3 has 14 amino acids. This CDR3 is CASSSQGLGNEQFF. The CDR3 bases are TGTGCCAGCAGCTCACAGGGTCTGGGTAATGAGCAGTTCTTC.

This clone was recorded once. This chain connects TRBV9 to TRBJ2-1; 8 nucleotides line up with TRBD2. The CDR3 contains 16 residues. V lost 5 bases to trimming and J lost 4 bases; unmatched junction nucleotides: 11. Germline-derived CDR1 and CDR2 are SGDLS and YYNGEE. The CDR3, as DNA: TGTGCCAGCAGTTCAGCGGGGGAGGGAAAGTACAATGAGCAGTTCTTC. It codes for CASSSAGEGKYNEQFF.

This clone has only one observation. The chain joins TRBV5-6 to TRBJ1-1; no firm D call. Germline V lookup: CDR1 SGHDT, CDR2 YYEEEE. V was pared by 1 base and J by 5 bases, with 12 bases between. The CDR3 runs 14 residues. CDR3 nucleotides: TGTGCCAGCAGCTTGATACCGGGGAGGACTGAAGCTTTCTTT. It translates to CASSLIPGRTEAFF.

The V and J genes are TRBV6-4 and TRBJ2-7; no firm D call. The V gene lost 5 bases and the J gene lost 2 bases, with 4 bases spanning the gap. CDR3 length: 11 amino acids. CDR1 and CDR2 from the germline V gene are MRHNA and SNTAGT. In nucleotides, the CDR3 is TGTGCCAGCAGTCCACCCTACGAGCAGTACTTC. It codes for CASSPPYEQYF.

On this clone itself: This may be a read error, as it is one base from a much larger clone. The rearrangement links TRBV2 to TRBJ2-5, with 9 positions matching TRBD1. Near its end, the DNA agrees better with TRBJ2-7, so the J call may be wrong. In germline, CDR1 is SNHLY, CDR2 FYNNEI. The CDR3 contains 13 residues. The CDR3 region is CASSGTGSYEQYF. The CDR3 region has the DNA TGTGCCAGCAGCGGGACAGGGTCCTACGAGCAGTACTTC.

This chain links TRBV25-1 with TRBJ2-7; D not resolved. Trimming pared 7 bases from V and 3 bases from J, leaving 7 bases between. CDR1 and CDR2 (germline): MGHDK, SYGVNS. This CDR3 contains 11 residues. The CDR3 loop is CASNFGYEQYF. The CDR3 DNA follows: TGTGCCAGCAACTTTGGCTACGAGCAGTACTTC.

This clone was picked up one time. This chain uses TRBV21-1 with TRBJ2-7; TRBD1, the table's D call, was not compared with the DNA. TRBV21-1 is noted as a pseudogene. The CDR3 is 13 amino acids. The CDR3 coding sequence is TGTGCCACCCCCAGGTCCACCGCGTACGAGCAGTACTTC. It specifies CATPRSTAYEQYF.

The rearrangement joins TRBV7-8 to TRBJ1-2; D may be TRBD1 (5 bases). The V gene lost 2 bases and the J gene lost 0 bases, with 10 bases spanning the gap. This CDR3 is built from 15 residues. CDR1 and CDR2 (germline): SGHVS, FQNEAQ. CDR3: CASSLSDNPNYGYTF. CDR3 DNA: TGTGCCAGCAGCTTATCGGACAACCCTAACTATGGCTACACCTTC.

CDR3 loop: CASSVGSGGSNEQFF. CDR3 sequence (DNA): TGTGCCAGCAGCGTAGGTAGCGGGGGTAGTAATGAGCAGTTCTTC. V usage is TRBV9 and J usage is TRBJ2-1, with 9 bases fitting TRBD2. Germline trimming cut 0 bases from V and 7 bases from J; bases unmatched to any gene: 5. Germline lookup yields CDR1 SGDLS and CDR2 YYNGEE. The length of the CDR3 is 15 residues.

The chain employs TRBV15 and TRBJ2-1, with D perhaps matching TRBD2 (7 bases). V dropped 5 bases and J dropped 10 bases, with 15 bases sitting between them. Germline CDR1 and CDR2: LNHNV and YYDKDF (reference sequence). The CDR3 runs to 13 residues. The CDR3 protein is CATSPIGGGEQFF. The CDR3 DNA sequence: TGTGCCACCAGCCCTATAGGGGGGGGAGAGCAGTTCTTC.

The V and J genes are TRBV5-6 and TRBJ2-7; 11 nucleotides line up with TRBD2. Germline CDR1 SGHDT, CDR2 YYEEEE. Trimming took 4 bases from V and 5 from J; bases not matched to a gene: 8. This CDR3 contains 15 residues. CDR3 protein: CASSLSSGRFHEQYF. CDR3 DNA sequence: TGTGCCAGCAGCCTGTCTAGCGGGAGGTTCCACGAGCAGTACTTC. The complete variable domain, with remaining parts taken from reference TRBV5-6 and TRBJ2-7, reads DAGVTQSPTHLIKTRGQQVTLRCSPKSGHDTVSWYQQALGQGPQFIFQYYEEEERQRGNFPDRFSGHQFPNYSSELNVNALLLGDSALYLCASSLSSGRFHEQYFGPGTRLTVT.

The CDR3: CASGGMLNEKLFF. In DNA form, the CDR3 reads TGTGCCAGCGGAGGGATGCTTAATGAAAAACTGTTTTTT. J is TRBJ1-4 and V is TRBV6-6, with D unclear. Germline values: CDR1 MNHNY, CDR2 SVGAGI (reference sequence). Trimming took 8 bases from V and 4 from J, leaving 11 bases between them. CDR3 size: 13 residues.

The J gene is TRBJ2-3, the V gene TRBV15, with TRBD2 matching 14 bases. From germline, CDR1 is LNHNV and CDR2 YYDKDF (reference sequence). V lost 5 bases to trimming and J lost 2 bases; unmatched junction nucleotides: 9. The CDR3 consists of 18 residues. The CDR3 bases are TGTGCCACCAGCGGAATTCCGGGACTAGCGGGAGACACAGATACGCAGTATTTT. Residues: CATSGIPGLAGDTDTQYF.